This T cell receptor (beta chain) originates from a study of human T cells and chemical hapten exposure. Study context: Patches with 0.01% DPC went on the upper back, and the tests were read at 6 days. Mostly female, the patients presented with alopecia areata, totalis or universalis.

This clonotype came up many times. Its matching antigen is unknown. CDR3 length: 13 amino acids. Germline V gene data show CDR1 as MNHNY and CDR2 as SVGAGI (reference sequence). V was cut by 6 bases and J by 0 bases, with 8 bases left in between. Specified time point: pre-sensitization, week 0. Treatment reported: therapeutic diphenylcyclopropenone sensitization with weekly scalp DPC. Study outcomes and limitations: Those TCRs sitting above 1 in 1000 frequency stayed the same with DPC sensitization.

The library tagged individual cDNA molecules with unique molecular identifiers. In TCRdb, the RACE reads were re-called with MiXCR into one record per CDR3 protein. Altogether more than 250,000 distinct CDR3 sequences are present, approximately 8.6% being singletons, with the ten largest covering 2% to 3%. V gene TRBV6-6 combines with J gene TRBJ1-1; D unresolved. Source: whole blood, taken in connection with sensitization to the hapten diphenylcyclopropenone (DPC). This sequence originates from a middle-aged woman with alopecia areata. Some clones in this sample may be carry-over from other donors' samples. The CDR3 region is CASSPPLNTEAFF. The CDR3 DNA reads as TGTGCCAGCAGCCCGCCGCTGAACACTGAAGCTTTCTTT.